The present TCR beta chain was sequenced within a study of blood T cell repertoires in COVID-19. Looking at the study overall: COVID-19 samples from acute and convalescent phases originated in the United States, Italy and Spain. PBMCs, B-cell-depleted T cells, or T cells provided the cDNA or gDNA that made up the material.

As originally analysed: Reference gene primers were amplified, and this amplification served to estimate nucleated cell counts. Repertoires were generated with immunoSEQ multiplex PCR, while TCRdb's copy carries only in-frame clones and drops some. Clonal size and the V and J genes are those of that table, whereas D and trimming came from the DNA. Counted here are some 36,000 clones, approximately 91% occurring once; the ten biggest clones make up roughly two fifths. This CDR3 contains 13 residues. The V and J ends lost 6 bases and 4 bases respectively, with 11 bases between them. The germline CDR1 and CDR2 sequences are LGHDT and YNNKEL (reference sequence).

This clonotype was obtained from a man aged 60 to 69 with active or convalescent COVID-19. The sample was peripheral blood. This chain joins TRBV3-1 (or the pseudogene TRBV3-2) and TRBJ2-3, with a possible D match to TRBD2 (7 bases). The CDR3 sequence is CASRGGPADTQYF. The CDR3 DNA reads TGTGCCAGCAGGGGGGGGCCGGCAGATACGCAGTATTTT.